This T cell receptor (beta chain) was sequenced in a study of T cell changes during pregnancy in multiple sclerosis. This CDR3 has 16 residues. The V and J ends lost 4 bases and 0 bases respectively, with 16 bases between them. From germline, CDR1 is SEHNR and CDR2 FQNEAQ (reference sequence). Measured with immunoSEQ multiplex PCR; TCRdb has only the in-frame clones, and not every one. The data show roughly 90,000 clones, with around 93% seen just once and approximately 0.99% held by the top ten. The input for sequencing was peripheral blood, taken before pregnancy. This receptor was identified in a female donor with multiple sclerosis, enrolled in a pregnancy study. The chain couples TRBV7-9 to TRBJ2-7; D is possibly TRBD1 (6 bases). The CDR3 bases are TGTGCCAGCAGCTCCTCTGATCGGGACACCTCCTACGAGCAGTACTTC. It translates to CASSSSDRDTSYEQYF. Looking up the rest from reference TRBV7-9 and TRBJ2-7 gives the full variable domain: DTGVSQNPRHKITKRGQNVTFRCDPISEHNRLYWYRQTLGQGPEFLTYFQNEAQLEKSRLLSDRFSAERPKGSFSTLEIQRTEQGDSAMYLCASSSSDRDTSYEQYFGPGTRLTVT.